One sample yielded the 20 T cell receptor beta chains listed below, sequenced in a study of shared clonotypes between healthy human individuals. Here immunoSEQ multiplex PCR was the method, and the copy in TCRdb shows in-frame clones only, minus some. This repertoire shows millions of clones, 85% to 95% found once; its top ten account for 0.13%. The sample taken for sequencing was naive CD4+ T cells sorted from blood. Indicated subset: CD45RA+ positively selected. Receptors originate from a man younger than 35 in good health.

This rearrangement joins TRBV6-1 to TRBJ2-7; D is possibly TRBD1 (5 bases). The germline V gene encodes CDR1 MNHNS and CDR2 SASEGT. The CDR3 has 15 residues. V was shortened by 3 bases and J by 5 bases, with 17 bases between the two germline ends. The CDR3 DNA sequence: TGTGCCAGCAGTGACAGGGAAATTGTATCCCACGAGCAGTACTTC. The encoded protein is CASSDREIVSHEQYF.

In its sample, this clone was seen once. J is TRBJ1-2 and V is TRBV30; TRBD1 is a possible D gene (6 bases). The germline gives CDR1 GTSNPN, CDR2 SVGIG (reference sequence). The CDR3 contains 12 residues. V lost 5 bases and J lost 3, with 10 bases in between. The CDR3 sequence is CAWAGAHYGYTF. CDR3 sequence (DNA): TGTGCCTGGGCGGGGGCTCACTATGGCTACACCTTC.

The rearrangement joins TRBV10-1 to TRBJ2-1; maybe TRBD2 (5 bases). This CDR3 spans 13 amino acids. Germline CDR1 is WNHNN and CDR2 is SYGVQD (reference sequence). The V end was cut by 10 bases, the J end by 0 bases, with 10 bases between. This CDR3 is CATPLVSYNEQFF. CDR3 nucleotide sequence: TGCGCCACCCCACTAGTCTCCTACAATGAGCAGTTCTTC.

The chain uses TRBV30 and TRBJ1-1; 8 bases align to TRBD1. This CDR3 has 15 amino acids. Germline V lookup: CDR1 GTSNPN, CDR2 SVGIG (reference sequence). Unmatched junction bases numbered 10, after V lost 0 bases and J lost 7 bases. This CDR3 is CAWSVLDRVLFEAFF. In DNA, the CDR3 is TGTGCCTGGAGTGTATTGGACAGGGTCCTATTTGAAGCTTTCTTT.

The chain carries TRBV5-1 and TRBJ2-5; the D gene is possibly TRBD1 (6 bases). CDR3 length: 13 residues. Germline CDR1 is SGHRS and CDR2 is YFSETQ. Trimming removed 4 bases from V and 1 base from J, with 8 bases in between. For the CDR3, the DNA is TGCGCCAGCAGCCAGGGGTCCCAAGAGACCCAGTACTTC. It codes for CASSQGSQETQYF.

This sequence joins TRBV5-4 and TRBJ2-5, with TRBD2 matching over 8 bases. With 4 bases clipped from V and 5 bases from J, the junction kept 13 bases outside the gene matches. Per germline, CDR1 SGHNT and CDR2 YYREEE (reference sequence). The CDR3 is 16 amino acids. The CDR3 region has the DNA TGTGCCAGCAGCCCAACCGGGACTAGGGCTTTGGAGACCCAGTACTTC. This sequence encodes CASSPTGTRALETQYF.

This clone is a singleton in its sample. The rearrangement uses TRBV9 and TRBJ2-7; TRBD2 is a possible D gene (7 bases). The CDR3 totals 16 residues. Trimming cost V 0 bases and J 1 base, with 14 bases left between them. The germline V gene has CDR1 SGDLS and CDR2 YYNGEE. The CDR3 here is CASSVAIGGQSYEQYF. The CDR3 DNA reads TGTGCCAGCAGCGTAGCTATCGGGGGGCAGTCCTACGAGCAGTACTTC.

As DNA, the CDR3 is TGCGCCAGCAGCTTGGTTGGCAGGAGAAACCACCAAGAGACCCAGTACTTC. The encoded protein is CASSLVGRRNHQETQYF. The chain recombines TRBV5-1 with TRBJ2-5; no clear D. This CDR3 region has 17 residues. V dropped 0 bases and J dropped 0 bases, with 15 bases sitting between them. Germline CDR1 and CDR2: SGHRS and YFSETQ.

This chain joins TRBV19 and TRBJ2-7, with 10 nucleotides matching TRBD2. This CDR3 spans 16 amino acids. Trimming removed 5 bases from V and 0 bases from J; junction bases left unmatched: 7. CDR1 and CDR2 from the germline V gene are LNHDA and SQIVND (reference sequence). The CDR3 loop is CASSYSGTSVSYEQYF. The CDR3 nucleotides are TGTGCCAGTAGTTACTCCGGGACTAGCGTCTCCTACGAGCAGTACTTC.

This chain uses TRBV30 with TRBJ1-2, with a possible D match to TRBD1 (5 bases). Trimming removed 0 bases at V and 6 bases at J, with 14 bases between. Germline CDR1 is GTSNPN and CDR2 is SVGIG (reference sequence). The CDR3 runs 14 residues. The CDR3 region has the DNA TGTGCCTGGAGTGTAACTGGGGCCGCGGATGGCTACACCTTC. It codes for CAWSVTGAADGYTF.

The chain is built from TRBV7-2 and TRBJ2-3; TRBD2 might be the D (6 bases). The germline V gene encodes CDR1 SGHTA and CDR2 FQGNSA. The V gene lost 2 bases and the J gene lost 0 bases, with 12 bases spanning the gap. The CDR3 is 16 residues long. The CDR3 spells CASSLTAGLSTDTQYF. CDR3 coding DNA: TGTGCCAGCAGCTTAACGGCGGGGCTTAGCACAGATACGCAGTATTTT.

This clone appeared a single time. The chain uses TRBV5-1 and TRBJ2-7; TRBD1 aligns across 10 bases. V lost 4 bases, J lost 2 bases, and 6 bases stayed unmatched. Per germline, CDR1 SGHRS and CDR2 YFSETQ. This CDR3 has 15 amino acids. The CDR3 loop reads CASSLGQGFAYEQYF. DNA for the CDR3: TGCGCCAGCAGCCTGGGACAGGGGTTTGCCTACGAGCAGTACTTC.

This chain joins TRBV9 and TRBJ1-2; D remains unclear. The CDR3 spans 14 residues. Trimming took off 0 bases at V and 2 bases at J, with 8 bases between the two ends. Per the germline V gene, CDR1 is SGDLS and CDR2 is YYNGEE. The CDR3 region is CASSVVGQNYGYTF. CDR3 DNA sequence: TGTGCCAGCAGCGTAGTAGGGCAGAACTATGGCTACACCTTC.

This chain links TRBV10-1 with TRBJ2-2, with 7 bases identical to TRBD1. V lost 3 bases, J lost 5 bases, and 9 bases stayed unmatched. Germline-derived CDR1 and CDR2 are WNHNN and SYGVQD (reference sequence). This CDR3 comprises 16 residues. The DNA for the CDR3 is TGCGCCAGCAGTGATTTTGGACAGGCCGTGACCGGGGAGCTGTTTTTT. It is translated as CASSDFGQAVTGELFF.

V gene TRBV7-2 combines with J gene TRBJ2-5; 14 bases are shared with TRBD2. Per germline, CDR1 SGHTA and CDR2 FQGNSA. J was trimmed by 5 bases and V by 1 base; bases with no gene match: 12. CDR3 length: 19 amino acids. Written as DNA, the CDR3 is TGTGCCAGCAGCTTAGTGTCAGGGACTAGCGGGAGCTCCAGGGAGACCCAGTACTTC. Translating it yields CASSLVSGTSGSSRETQYF.

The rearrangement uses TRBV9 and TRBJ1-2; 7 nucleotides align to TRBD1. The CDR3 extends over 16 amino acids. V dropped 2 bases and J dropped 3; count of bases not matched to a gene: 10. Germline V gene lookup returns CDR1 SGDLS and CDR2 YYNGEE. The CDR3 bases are TGTGCCAGCAGCGTCGCTAGACAGGGTCTATACTATGGCTACACCTTC. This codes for CASSVARQGLYYGYTF.

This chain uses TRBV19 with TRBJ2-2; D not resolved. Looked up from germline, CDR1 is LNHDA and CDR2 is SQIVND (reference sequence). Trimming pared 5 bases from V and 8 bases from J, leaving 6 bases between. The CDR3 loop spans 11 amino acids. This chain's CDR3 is CASSATGELFF. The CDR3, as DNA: TGTGCCAGTAGTGCCACAGGGGAGCTGTTTTTT.

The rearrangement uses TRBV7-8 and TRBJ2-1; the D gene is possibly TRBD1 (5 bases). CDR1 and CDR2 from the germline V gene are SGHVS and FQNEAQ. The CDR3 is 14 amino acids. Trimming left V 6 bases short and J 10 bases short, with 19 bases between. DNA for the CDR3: TGTGCCAGCAGGGCCTTAGGCAGGGAAAGGGAGCAGTTCTTC. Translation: CASRALGREREQFF.

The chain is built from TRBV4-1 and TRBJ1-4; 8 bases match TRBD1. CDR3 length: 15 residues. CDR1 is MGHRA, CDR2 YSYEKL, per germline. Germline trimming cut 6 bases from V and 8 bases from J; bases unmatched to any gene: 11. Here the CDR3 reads CASRISDRVYEKLFF. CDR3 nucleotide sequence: TGCGCCAGCAGAATTTCGGACAGGGTGTACGAAAAACTGTTTTTT.

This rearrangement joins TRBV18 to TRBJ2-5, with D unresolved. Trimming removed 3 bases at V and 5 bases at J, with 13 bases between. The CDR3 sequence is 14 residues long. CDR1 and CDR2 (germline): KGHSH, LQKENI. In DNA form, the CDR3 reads TGTGCCAGCTCACCTAATAATATTCCGGAGACCCAGTACTTC. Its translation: CASSPNNIPETQYF.